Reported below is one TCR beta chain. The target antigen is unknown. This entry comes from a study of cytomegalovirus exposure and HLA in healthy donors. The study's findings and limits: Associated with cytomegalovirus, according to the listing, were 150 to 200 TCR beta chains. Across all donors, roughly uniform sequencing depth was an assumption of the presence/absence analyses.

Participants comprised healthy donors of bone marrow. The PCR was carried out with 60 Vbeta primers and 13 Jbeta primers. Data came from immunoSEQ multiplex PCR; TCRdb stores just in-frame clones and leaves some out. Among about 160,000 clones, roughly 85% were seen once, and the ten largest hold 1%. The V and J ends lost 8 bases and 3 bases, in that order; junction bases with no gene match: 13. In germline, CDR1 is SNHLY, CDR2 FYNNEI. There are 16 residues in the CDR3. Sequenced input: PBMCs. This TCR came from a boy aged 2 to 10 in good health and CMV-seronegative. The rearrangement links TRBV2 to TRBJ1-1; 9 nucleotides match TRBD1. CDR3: CASCVPGQGQHTEAFF. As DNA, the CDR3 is TGTGCCAGCTGTGTCCCGGGACAGGGTCAACACACTGAAGCTTTCTTT.